This T cell receptor (beta chain) was captured in a study of Ad26.COV2.S vaccination and SARS-CoV-2 variants. The sample's treatment: some 20 received Ad26.COV2.S at low or high dose, single or two shots; about 5 received placebo; per-sample allocation not given. Samples analyzed were those drawn on day 63 after the first vaccine or placebo injection. An adult donor aged 18-55 years was enrolled in Boston. An Ad26 vector expressing Wuhan-strain SARS-CoV-2 spike constituted the vaccine. The V end was cut by 0 bases, the J end by 2 bases, with 8 bases between. The CDR3 extends over 14 amino acids. Germline values: CDR1 SGHTA, CDR2 FQGNSA. Clones were read by immunoSEQ multiplex PCR, and TCRdb kept only the in-frame ones, dropping some. The sample gives under 600,000 clones, nearly 90% of which show up once; 1.5% to 2% is in the top ten. About this clone: Its antigen is as yet unknown.

Study-level points and caveats: Vaccinated individuals (as opposed to placebo recipients) had higher spike-specific TCR breadth. The analyses of TCR breadth and depth may have understated the size of total T cell responses.

This receptor was taken from a person between 18 and 65 years old who received the Ad26.COV2.S COVID-19 vaccine or a placebo. The material was peripheral blood, obtained in a trial of Ad26.COV2.S vaccine versus placebo. The genes are TRBV7-2 and TRBJ2-7, with a tentative D call TRBD1 (5 bases). The chain's CDR3 is CASSLAAGTYEQYF. CDR3 DNA sequence: TGTGCCAGCAGCTTAGCTGCAGGGACCTACGAGCAGTACTTC.